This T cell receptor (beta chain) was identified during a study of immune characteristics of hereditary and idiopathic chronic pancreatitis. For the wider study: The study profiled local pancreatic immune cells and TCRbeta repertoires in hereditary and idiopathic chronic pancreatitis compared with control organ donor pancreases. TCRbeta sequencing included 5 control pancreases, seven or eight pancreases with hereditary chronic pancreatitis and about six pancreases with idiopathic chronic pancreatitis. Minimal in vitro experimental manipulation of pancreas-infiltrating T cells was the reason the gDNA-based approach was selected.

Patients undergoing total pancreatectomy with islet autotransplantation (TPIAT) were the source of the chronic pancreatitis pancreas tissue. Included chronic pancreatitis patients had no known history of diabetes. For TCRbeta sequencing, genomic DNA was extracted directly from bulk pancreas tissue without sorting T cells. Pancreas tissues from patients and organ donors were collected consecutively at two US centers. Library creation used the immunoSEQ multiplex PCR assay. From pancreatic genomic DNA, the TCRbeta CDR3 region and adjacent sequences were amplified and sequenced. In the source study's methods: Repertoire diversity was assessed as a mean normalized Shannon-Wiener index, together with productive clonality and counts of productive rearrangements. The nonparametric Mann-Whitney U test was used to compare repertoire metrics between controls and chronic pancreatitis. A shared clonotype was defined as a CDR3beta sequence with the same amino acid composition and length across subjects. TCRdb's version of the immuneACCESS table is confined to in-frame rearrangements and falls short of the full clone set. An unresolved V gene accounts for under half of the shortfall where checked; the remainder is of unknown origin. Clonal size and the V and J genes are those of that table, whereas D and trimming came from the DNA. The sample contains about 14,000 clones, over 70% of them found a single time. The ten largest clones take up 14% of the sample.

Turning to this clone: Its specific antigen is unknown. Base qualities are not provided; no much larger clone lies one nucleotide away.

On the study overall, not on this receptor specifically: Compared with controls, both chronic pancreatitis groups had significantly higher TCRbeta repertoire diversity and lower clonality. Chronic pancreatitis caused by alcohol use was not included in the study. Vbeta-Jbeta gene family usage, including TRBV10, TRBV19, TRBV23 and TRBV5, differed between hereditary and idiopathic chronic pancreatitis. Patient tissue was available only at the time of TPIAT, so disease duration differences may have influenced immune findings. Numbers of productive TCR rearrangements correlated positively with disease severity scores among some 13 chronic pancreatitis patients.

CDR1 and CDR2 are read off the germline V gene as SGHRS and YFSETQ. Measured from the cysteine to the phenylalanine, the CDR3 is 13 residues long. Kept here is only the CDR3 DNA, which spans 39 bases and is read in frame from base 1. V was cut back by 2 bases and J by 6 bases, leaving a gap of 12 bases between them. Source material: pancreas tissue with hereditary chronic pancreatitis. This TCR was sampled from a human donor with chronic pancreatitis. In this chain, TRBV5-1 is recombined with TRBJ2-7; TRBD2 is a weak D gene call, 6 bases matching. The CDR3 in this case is CASSFVRESEQYF. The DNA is TGCGCCAGCAGCTTTGTGCGGGAATCCGAGCAGTACTTC.